This is a list of T cell receptor beta chains from one sample in a study of immune reconstitution after stem cell transplant in scleroderma. TCRdb reprocessed the RT-PCR reads via MiXCR and lists one record per CDR3 protein. Of about 3,700 distinct CDR3 sequences listed, approximately 5.9% are singletons. The sample was collected before or after autologous hematopoietic stem cell transplantation (not recorded which). These receptors all stem from a female donor with systemic sclerosis. Both conserved end residues are part of each CDR3.

TRBV28	TRBJ2-7	18	CASRPIIPPPGGLSLPTF
TRBV9	TRBJ2-5	14	CASSVGGGQETQYF
TRBV12-3/TRBV12-4	TRBJ1-1	15	CASSFPPGPDTEAFF
TRBV7-2	TRBJ2-5	18	CASSLGPYGGGIGETQYF
TRBV7-2	TRBJ1-2	16	CASSPGPGQAVSGYTF
TRBV4-3	TRBJ1-1	15	CASSQGRTVNTEAFF
TRBV6-1	TRBJ1-2	14	CASSEGTGLYGYTF
TRBV7-9	TRBJ1-4	13	CAGNRQMNEKLFF
TRBV20-1	TRBJ2-7	14	CSASGTTESYEQYF
TRBV5-1	TRBJ2-7	13	CASSTDRVYEQYF
TRBV5-1	TRBJ2-7	16	CASSMGAGSGRGEQYF
TRBV7-9	TRBJ2-7	11	CASSRAYEQYF
TRBV6-6	TRBJ1-5	15	CASTTQGARNQPQHF
TRBV9	TRBJ2-1	17	CASSVFGLAGQHNEQFF
TRBV19	TRBJ2-7	12	CASSINGYEQYF
TRBV5-1	TRBJ2-3	14	CASSLGGRADTQYF
TRBV7-9	TRBJ2-5	15	CASSSRTSGSETQYF
TRBV29-1	TRBJ2-3	13	CSVTGTLTDTQYF
TRBV29-1	TRBJ2-1	13	CSVEQSQDNEQFF
TRBV5-1	TRBJ2-1	16	CASSREGHGSYNEQFF
TRBV29-1	TRBJ2-4	13	CSATKWAKNIQYF
TRBV2	TRBJ1-2	16	CASSGHLIPGMGGYTF
TRBV7-2	TRBJ1-1	16	CASSSQTGFKNTEAFF
TRBV20-1	TRBJ2-4	19	CSPSGWDRGGPHSKNIQYF
TRBV9	TRBJ1-1	17	CASSVEDYPIMNTEAFF
TRBV6-5	TRBJ1-2	15	CASSYLDRGAYGYTF
TRBV7-2	TRBJ2-1	15	CASSLESETYNEQFF
TRBV11-2	TRBJ2-1	14	CASSTPSLGYEQFF
TRBV27	TRBJ2-2	16	CTSSLLASGSPGELFF
TRBV5-4	TRBJ1-1	13	CASSHPDRAGAFF
TRBV27	TRBJ2-7	15	CASSLKPGSSYEQYF
TRBV12-3/TRBV12-4	TRBJ1-1	19	CASSLKRRALGDLNTEAFF
TRBV5-1	TRBJ2-1	15	CASSLDLSSYNEQFF
TRBV20-1	TRBJ1-3	16	CSARDGGGSSGNTIYF
TRBV5-1	TRBJ2-3	12	CASSLGSDTQYF
TRBV10-3	TRBJ2-7	15	CAISEAGTGGYEQYF
TRBV20-1	TRBJ1-1	14	CSARDGLTYTEAFF
TRBV5-6	TRBJ2-1	15	CASSLAPRSNDEQFF
TRBV6-5	TRBJ1-6	14	CASRSGTANSPLHF
TRBV5-6	TRBJ2-1	15	CASSLDWGPYNEQFF